These 28 T cell receptor beta chains share one sample of origin, sequenced in a study of PD-1 blockade in mismatch repair-deficient tumors (TCRdb year 2017). Library preparation was by the immunoSEQ multiplex PCR assay. What TCRdb holds here is the immuneACCESS table cut down to in-frame rearrangements. Part of the clones is not present; checked against another copy, under half of the missing clones reflect an unresolved V gene, and the others are unexplained. This sample lists 100,000 to 150,000 clones; approximately 90% were detected once. The ten most abundant clones make up approximately 13% of the sample. Material: peripheral blood, obtained 44 weeks after starting pembrolizumab. These TCRs come from an adult with mismatch repair-deficient cancer.

The V and J genes are TRBV7-9 and TRBJ2-1; maybe TRBD2 (6 bases). This CDR3 is built from 13 residues. Per the germline V gene, CDR1 is SEHNR and CDR2 is FQNEAQ (reference sequence). The V and J ends lost 5 bases and 7 bases respectively, with 12 bases between them. DNA for the CDR3: TGTGCCAGCAGCCCGGGGGAGTGGAATGAGCAGTTCTTC. It yields the protein CASSPGEWNEQFF.

This clone appeared a single time. The chain recombines TRBV4-1 with TRBJ2-1, with 7 positions matching TRBD2. Germline V CDR1 and CDR2: MGHRA, YSYEKL. This CDR3 region has 21 residues. J gave up 5 bases and V 2 bases, and 24 bases lay outside the gene matches. CDR3 nucleotides: TGCGCCAGCAGCCAATTTAATCTGGGTTTGCAAGTTACTAGCGCCCACAATGAGCAGTTCTTC. This encodes CASSQFNLGLQVTSAHNEQFF.

This chain connects TRBV2 to TRBJ1-5, with a weak D call TRBD1 (6 bases). The CDR3 is 14 residues long. Germline loops: CDR1 SNHLY, CDR2 FYNNEI. The V end was cut by 7 bases, the J end by 3 bases, with 13 bases between. CDR3 in DNA: TGTGCCAGCAACCGTCAGGGGTACAATCAGCCCCAGCATTTT. Amino acids: CASNRQGYNQPQHF.

This chain connects TRBV5-4 to TRBJ2-1; 12 nucleotides agree with TRBD2. CDR3 length: 15 residues. Germline trimming cut 3 bases from V and 7 bases from J; bases unmatched to any gene: 5. Germline V gives CDR1 SGHNT, CDR2 YYREEE (reference sequence). The chain's CDR3 is CASSSTSGRRNEQFF. Here the CDR3 DNA reads TGTGCCAGCAGCTCTACTAGCGGGAGGAGAAATGAGCAGTTCTTC.

The rearrangement joins TRBV7-9 to TRBJ2-4, with D possibly being TRBD1 (6 bases). This CDR3 is built from 15 residues. CDR1 SEHNR and CDR2 FQNEAQ come from the germline V gene (reference sequence). The V gene lost 1 base and the J gene lost 2 bases, with 9 bases spanning the gap. The CDR3 DNA is TGTGCCAGCAGCTTAGTTCAGGGGCCCAAAAACATTCAGTACTTC. The encoded protein is CASSLVQGPKNIQYF.

The chain recombines TRBV7-2 with TRBJ1-4, with D maybe TRBD1 (5 bases). There are 15 residues in the CDR3. Trimming shortened V by 1 base and J by 8 bases, and 14 bases separated the two germline ends. The germline V gene has CDR1 SGHTA and CDR2 FQGNSA. This CDR3 is CASSLGLRAGEKLFF. CDR3 DNA sequence: TGTGCCAGCAGCTTAGGTTTAAGGGCAGGGGAAAAACTGTTTTTT.

This chain uses TRBV2 with TRBJ2-5, with D perhaps matching TRBD1 (7 bases). Trimming left V 6 bases short and J 5 bases short, with 25 bases between. Per the germline V gene, CDR1 is SNHLY and CDR2 is FYNNEI. The CDR3 extends over 17 amino acids. The CDR3: CASRSGTAWEVGETQYF. CDR3 in DNA: TGTGCCAGCAGATCCGGGACAGCGTGGGAGGTGGGTGAGACCCAGTACTTC.

This chain links TRBV19 with TRBJ2-7, with 7 positions matching TRBD2. The germline V gene has CDR1 LNHDA and CDR2 SQIVND (reference sequence). This CDR3 spans 14 amino acids. The J segment lost 4 bases and the V segment lost 5 bases, leaving 8 bases of the junction unmatched. The CDR3 coding sequence is TGTGCCAGTAGTTTCGCGGGAGACGCATACGAGCAGTACTTC. Translated, it gives CASSFAGDAYEQYF.

The rearrangement joins TRBV5-1 to TRBJ2-2; D is perhaps TRBD1 or TRBD2 (5 bases each). The CDR3 has 14 amino acids. Deletions cut 0 bases from V and 4 bases from J, with 7 bases between. The germline gives CDR1 SGHRS, CDR2 YFSETQ. The CDR3 DNA reads TGCGCCAGCAGCTTGGCGGGGACCACCGGGGAGCTGTTTTTT. Its translation is CASSLAGTTGELFF. Looking up the rest from reference TRBV5-1 and TRBJ2-2 gives the full variable domain: KAGVTQTPRYLIKTRGQQVTLSCSPISGHRSVSWYQQTPGQGLQFLFEYFSETQRNKGNFPGRFSGRQFSNSRSEMNVSTLELGDSALYLCASSLAGTTGELFFGEGSRLTVL.

The V gene is TRBV25-1, the J gene TRBJ1-4; TRBD1 matches at 7 bases. The CDR3 sequence is 14 residues long. Germline loops: CDR1 MGHDK, CDR2 SYGVNS. With 4 bases clipped from V and 5 bases from J, the junction kept 4 bases outside the gene matches. The CDR3 protein is CASSVAGGNEKLFF. CDR3 bases: TGTGCCAGCAGTGTGGCAGGGGGAAATGAAAAACTGTTTTTT.

This chain links TRBV2 with TRBJ2-7, with D possibly TRBD1 on 6 matching bases. CDR1 and CDR2 from the germline V gene are SNHLY and FYNNEI. V lost 0 bases to trimming and J lost 1 base, with 7 bases between them. The CDR3 consists of 14 residues. The CDR3 reads CASSEATGSYEQYF. CDR3 in DNA: TGTGCCAGCAGTGAAGCGACAGGATCCTACGAGCAGTACTTC.

The chain employs TRBV21-1 and TRBJ2-4; the D call in the table, TRBD2, was not verified against the DNA. TRBV21-1 constitutes a pseudogene. The CDR3 contains 15 residues. In DNA form, the CDR3 reads TGTGCCAGCAGTCCCAGCGGGAGGACCAAAAACATTCAGTACTTC. Its translation: CASSPSGRTKNIQYF.

The gene calls are TRBV11-2 and TRBJ2-1; no firm D call. CDR3 size: 13 residues. Trimming took off 1 base at V and 5 bases at J, with 6 bases between the two ends. Germline values: CDR1 SGHAT, CDR2 FQNNGV. The CDR3 is CASSLGNHNEQFF. In DNA form, the CDR3 reads TGTGCCAGCAGCTTAGGTAACCACAATGAGCAGTTCTTC. The full variable domain, rest sourced from reference TRBV11-2 and TRBJ2-1, is EAGVAQSPRYKIIEKRQSVAFWCNPISGHATLYWYQQILGQGPKLLIQFQNNGVVDDSQLPKDRFSAERLKGVDSTLKIQPAKLEDSAVYLCASSLGNHNEQFFGPGTRLTVL.

This chain joins TRBV4-2 and TRBJ2-3, with 9 nucleotides matching TRBD2. The CDR3 sequence is 17 residues long. The J segment lost 2 bases and the V segment lost 3 bases, leaving 9 bases of the junction unmatched. Looked up from germline, CDR1 is LGHNA and CDR2 is YNFKEQ. CDR3 bases: TGTGCCAGCAGCCAGACCCTAGCGGGGCTATCCACAGATACGCAGTATTTT. Translation gives CASSQTLAGLSTDTQYF.

The chain recombines TRBV30 with TRBJ2-1; D is unresolved. The V end lost 2 bases, the J end lost 6 bases, and 11 bases lay between the germline ends. The length of the CDR3 is 13 residues. CDR1 is GTSNPN and CDR2 is SVGIG in the germline V gene (reference sequence). The CDR3 sequence: CAWSWGTTNEQFF. CDR3 nucleotides: TGTGCCTGGAGTTGGGGAACCACCAATGAGCAGTTCTTC.

The chain recombines TRBV4-1 with TRBJ1-3, with TRBD1 matching over 7 bases. This CDR3 contains 14 residues. V gave up 1 base and J gave up 3 bases; unmatched junction bases: 0. The germline V gene has CDR1 MGHRA and CDR2 YSYEKL. The CDR3 reads CASSQGQGGNTIYF. CDR3 DNA: TGCGCCAGCAGCCAAGGACAGGGTGGAAACACCATATATTTT.

The gene calls are TRBV27 and TRBJ1-5, with D unclear. The CDR3 is 12 amino acids. Germline V gene lookup returns CDR1 MNHEY and CDR2 SMNVEV (reference sequence). V dropped 2 bases and J dropped 7 bases, with 6 bases sitting between them. DNA for the CDR3: TGTGCCAGCAGTTTAATAGGACAGCCCCAGCATTTT. As protein: CASSLIGQPQHF.

This rearrangement joins TRBV29-1 to TRBJ2-1; D is uncertain. The CDR3 extends over 12 amino acids. V was trimmed by 1 base and J by 7 bases, leaving 8 bases between them. Germline V gives CDR1 SQVTM, CDR2 ANQGSEA. CDR3: CSVEGARNEQFF. The CDR3 DNA follows: TGCAGCGTTGAAGGGGCTAGGAATGAGCAGTTCTTC.

There are a few counts of this clone. J is TRBJ1-5 and V is TRBV14; D possibly corresponds to TRBD1 (6 bases). The CDR3 has 15 residues. The V and J ends lost 4 bases and 7 bases respectively, with 17 bases between them. Germline values: CDR1 SGHDN, CDR2 FVKESK. This CDR3 is CASSPHEGGGQPQHF. The DNA of the CDR3 is TGTGCCAGCAGCCCCCACGAAGGGGGAGGACAGCCCCAGCATTTT.

This clone occurred a few times. This chain links TRBV27 with TRBJ1-5; D is uncertain. The V gene lost 3 bases and the J gene lost 6 bases, with 6 bases spanning the gap. This CDR3 comprises 12 residues. The V gene's germline CDR1 is MNHEY and CDR2 SMNVEV (reference sequence). The CDR3 protein is CASSFQGQPQHF. DNA of the CDR3: TGTGCCAGCAGTTTCCAAGGTCAGCCCCAGCATTTT.

V usage is TRBV11-2 and J usage is TRBJ2-5, with D tentatively TRBD2 (6 bases). CDR1 and CDR2 from the germline V gene are SGHAT and FQNNGV. The CDR3 consists of 15 residues. V lost 2 bases, J lost 3 bases, and 13 bases lay in between. The chain's CDR3 is CASSLYGRGEETQYF. The CDR3 coding sequence is TGTGCCAGCAGCTTATACGGGAGAGGTGAAGAGACCCAGTACTTC.

V is TRBV25-1 and J is TRBJ1-2, with TRBD1 identical over 7 bases. This CDR3 contains 14 residues. The V gene's germline CDR1 is MGHDK and CDR2 SYGVNS. The V and J ends lost 0 bases and 6 bases, in that order; junction bases with no gene match: 4. CDR3 sequence: CASSEYRGGDGYTF. The CDR3 DNA follows: TGTGCCAGCAGTGAATACAGGGGGGGAGATGGCTACACCTTC.

The chain combines TRBV4-1 with TRBJ1-5, with D uncertain. CDR3 length equals 15 residues. V was shortened by 3 bases and J by 3 bases, with 12 bases between the two germline ends. Germline CDR1 and CDR2: MGHRA and YSYEKL. DNA of the CDR3: TGCGCCAGCAGCCAGCCGGGCCCTCTCAATCAGCCCCAGCATTTT. The encoded protein is CASSQPGPLNQPQHF.

The chain links TRBV12-5 to TRBJ1-2; 12 bases are shared with TRBD1. Germline CDR1 is LGHNT and CDR2 is FRNRAP. This CDR3 contains 14 residues. Losses at the gene ends were 6 bases for V and 5 bases for J; bases not matched to a gene: 4. CDR3 in amino acids: CASGGQGAGYGYTF. CDR3 sequence (DNA): TGTGCTAGTGGGGGACAGGGGGCTGGTTATGGCTACACCTTC.

The J gene is TRBJ2-3, the V gene TRBV6-1, with TRBD1 as a possible D gene (7 bases). The length of the CDR3 is 15 residues. V gave up 2 bases and J gave up 1 base, with 10 bases separating them. Germline CDR1 is MNHNS and CDR2 is SASEGT. CDR3 loop: CASSEPRGGTDTQYF. The CDR3 nucleotides read TGTGCCAGCAGTGAACCCAGGGGGGGCACAGATACGCAGTATTTT.

This CDR3 is CASSEVGSYEQYF. CDR3 in DNA: TGCGCCAGCAGTGAGGTTGGGAGCTACGAGCAGTACTTC. The chain joins TRBV10-1 to TRBJ2-7; possible D gene TRBD2, 5 bases. CDR1 and CDR2 from the germline V gene are WNHNN and SYGVQD (reference sequence). The CDR3 has 13 amino acids. The germline V and J ends were trimmed by 2 bases and 3 bases, with 8 bases remaining between them.

The chain joins TRBV7-3 to TRBJ2-3; possibly TRBD1 or TRBD2 for D (6 bases each). Trimming took 2 bases from V and 3 from J, leaving 18 bases between them. CDR1 is SGHTA, CDR2 FQGTGA, per germline. CDR3 size: 17 residues. This chain's CDR3 is CASSLRGGGIGTDTQYF. Here the CDR3 DNA reads TGTGCCAGCAGCTTACGAGGAGGGGGGATTGGGACAGATACGCAGTATTTT.

The V call is TRBV27, the J call TRBJ1-4; D remains ambiguous. Germline V gene lookup returns CDR1 MNHEY and CDR2 SMNVEV (reference sequence). The CDR3 length is 13 residues. V was trimmed by 6 bases and J by 11 bases, leaving 16 bases between them. In DNA form, the CDR3 reads TGTGCCAGCAGCAGGAGGGAGGGAGAGAAACTGTTTTTT. This translates into CASSRREGEKLFF.